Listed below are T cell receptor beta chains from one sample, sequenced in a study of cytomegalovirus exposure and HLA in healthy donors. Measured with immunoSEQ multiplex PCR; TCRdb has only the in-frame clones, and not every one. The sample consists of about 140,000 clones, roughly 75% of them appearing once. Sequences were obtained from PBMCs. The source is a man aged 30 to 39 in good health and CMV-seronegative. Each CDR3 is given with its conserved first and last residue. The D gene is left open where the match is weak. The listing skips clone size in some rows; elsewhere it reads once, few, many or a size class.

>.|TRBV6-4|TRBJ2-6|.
CASSPPGANVLTF
TGTGCCAGCAGTCCTCCCGGGGCCAACGTCCTGACTTTC
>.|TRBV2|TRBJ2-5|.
CASTHGRGLQETQYF
TGTGCCAGCACCCACGGAAGGGGTCTTCAAGAGACCCAGTACTTC
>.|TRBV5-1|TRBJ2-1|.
CASSLEIATSYNEQFF
TGCGCCAGCAGCTTGGAAATAGCGACATCCTACAATGAGCAGTTCTTC
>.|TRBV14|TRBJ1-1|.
CASSQNRGLRNTEAFF
TGTGCCAGCAGCCAAAATCGAGGATTAAGGAACACTGAAGCTTTCTTT
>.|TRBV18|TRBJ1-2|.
CASSPFGRTAYGYTF
TGTGCCAGCTCACCATTCGGTCGGACAGCCTATGGCTACACCTTC
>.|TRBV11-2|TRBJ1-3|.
CASSLDRVSGNTIYF
TGTGCCAGCAGCTTAGACAGGGTGTCTGGAAACACCATATATTTT
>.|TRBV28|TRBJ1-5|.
CASRYSNQPQHF
TGTGCCAGCAGGTATAGCAATCAGCCCCAGCATTTT
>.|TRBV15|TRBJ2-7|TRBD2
CATSKGLAGGYSYEQYF
TGTGCCACCAGCAAGGGACTAGCGGGAGGTTACTCCTACGAGCAGTACTTC
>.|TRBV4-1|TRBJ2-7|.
CASSQDPREQLYEQYF
TGCGCCAGCAGCCAAGATCCTAGGGAGCAGCTCTACGAGCAGTACTTC
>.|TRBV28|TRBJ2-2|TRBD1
CASSLPPGQGGRELFF
TGTGCCAGCAGTTTACCACCGGGACAGGGAGGCAGGGAGCTGTTTTTT
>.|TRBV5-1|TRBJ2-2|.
CASSLAQGRAGELFF
TGCGCCAGCAGCTTGGCACAGGGAAGGGCCGGGGAGCTGTTTTTT
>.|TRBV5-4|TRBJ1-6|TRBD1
CASSKPSGQVNSPLHF
TGTGCCAGCAGCAAGCCTTCGGGACAGGTTAATTCACCCCTCCACTTT
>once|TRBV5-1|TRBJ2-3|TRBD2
CASSFQPSGATDTQYF
TGCGCCAGCAGCTTCCAGCCTAGCGGAGCAACAGATACGCAGTATTTT
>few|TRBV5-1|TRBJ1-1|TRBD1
CASSLTGEGIEAFF
TGCGCCAGCAGCCTCACAGGGGAAGGGATTGAAGCTTTCTTT
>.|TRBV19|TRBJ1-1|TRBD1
CASKYGTGGWNTEAFF
TGTGCCAGTAAGTATGGGACAGGGGGCTGGAACACTGAAGCTTTCTTT
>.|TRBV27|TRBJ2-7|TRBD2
CASSVTGTTYSYEQYF
TGTGCCAGCAGTGTAACCGGGACTACCTACTCCTACGAGCAGTACTTC
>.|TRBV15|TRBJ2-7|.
CATSRGSVPDEQYF
TGTGCCACCAGCAGAGGGTCAGTCCCCGACGAGCAGTACTTC
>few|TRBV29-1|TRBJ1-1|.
CSVKLDRVNTEAFF
TGCAGCGTTAAACTGGACAGAGTGAACACTGAAGCTTTCTTT
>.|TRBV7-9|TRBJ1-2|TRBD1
CASSLRTGGSGYTF
TGTGCCAGCAGCTTACGGACAGGGGGCTCTGGCTACACCTTC
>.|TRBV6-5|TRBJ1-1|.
CASKRGWDTEAFF
TGTGCCAGCAAGCGGGGGTGGGACACTGAAGCTTTCTTT
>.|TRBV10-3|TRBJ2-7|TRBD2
CAISESRSGGSSYEQYF
TGTGCCATCAGTGAGTCGAGGTCTGGCGGGAGCTCCTACGAGCAGTACTTC
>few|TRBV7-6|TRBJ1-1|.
CASSSDPGAEAFF
TGTGCCAGCAGCTCCGACCCGGGGGCTGAAGCTTTCTTT
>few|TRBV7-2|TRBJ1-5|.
CASSLRAGSNNQPQHF
TGTGCCAGCAGCCTAAGAGCAGGGTCCAATAATCAGCCCCAGCATTTT
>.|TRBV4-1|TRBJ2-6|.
CASSPTGFSGANVLTF
TGCGCCAGCAGTCCCACAGGGTTCTCTGGGGCCAACGTCCTGACTTTC
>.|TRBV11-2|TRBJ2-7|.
CASSPTSRGEQYF
TGTGCCAGCAGCCCGACGAGTCGAGGGGAGCAGTACTTC
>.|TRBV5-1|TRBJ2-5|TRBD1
CASSPGTGSQETQYF
TGCGCCAGCAGCCCCGGGACAGGCTCACAAGAGACCCAGTACTTC
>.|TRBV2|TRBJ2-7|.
CASSDGQIAYEQYF
TGTGCCAGCAGTGATGGGCAGATCGCCTACGAGCAGTACTTC